This TCR beta chain was found in a study of blood T cell repertoires in COVID-19. The method was immunoSEQ multiplex PCR; TCRdb's version includes in-frame clones alone and lacks a portion of them. This table holds nearly 350,000 clones, around four fifths found once. The germline gives CDR1 SGHVS, CDR2 FQNEAQ. The CDR3 is made up of 14 amino acids. Losses at the gene ends were 0 bases for V and 7 bases for J; bases not matched to a gene: 4. The table lists this clone with many counts. The clonotype originates from a man aged 30 to 45 with active or convalescent COVID-19. This chain links TRBV7-8 with TRBJ2-7, with 9 bases fitting TRBD2. Sequencing was done on a sample of peripheral blood. This chain's CDR3 is CASSLAREGREQYF. The DNA for the CDR3 is TGTGCCAGCAGCTTAGCGCGGGAGGGCCGTGAGCAGTACTTC. The full variable domain, its missing parts supplied by reference TRBV7-8 and TRBJ2-7, is GAGVSQSPRYKVAKRGQDVALRCDPISGHVSLFWYQQALGQGPEFLTYFQNEAQLDKSGLPSDRFFAERPEGSVSTLKIQRTQQEDSAVYLCASSLAREGREQYFGPGTRLTVT.